The next 13 T cell receptor beta chains were all read from a single sample in a study of PD-L1 blockade in urothelial cancer. Using immunoSEQ multiplex PCR, the repertoire was profiled, and TCRdb retains in-frame clones only, with some absent. The repertoire consists of about 25,000 clones, with approximately 84% occurring once and the leading ten covering roughly 8.8%. This specimen was PBMCs, taken around atezolizumab (anti-PD-L1) treatment. Receptors originate from a man between 65 and 79 years old with urothelial cancer.

The rearrangement joins TRBV5-1 to TRBJ2-2; 7 bases agree with TRBD1. V lost 0 bases to trimming and J lost 7 bases; unmatched junction nucleotides: 6. The CDR3 length is 15 residues. The germline V gene has CDR1 SGHRS and CDR2 YFSETQ. In DNA, the CDR3 is TGCGCCAGCAGCTTGGGTCTTACAGGGGACGGGGAGCTGTTTTTT. Residues: CASSLGLTGDGELFF.

The table lists this clone with a few counts. The chain joins TRBV6-5 to TRBJ1-1; tentatively, D is TRBD1 (5 bases). Germline V gene data show CDR1 as MNHEY and CDR2 as SVGAGI. Trimming stripped 7 bases from V and 4 bases from J, with 16 bases between. CDR3 length: 14 amino acids. CDR3 sequence reads: CASTPGPGSTEAFF. CDR3 coding DNA: TGTGCCAGCACCCCGGGCCCAGGGTCCACTGAAGCTTTCTTT.

V usage is TRBV7-2 and J usage is TRBJ2-7; 13 nucleotides match TRBD2. The V and J ends lost 5 bases and 6 bases, in that order; junction bases with no gene match: 7. From germline, CDR1 is SGHTA and CDR2 FQGNSA. The CDR3 consists of 15 residues. DNA of the CDR3: TGTGCCAGCAGCCCTCGGACTAGCGGGAGTCGCGAGCAGTACTTC. Translating it yields CASSPRTSGSREQYF.

This clone was seen only once. The V and J genes are TRBV11-3 and TRBJ2-5; D is perhaps TRBD1 (6 bases). The CDR3 consists of 14 residues. V lost 3 bases and J lost 5, with 13 bases in between. Germline CDR1 is SGHNT and CDR2 is YENEEA. The CDR3 reads CASSFGSQGETQYF. The CDR3 DNA reads as TGTGCCAGCAGCTTTGGGTCGCAGGGGGAGACCCAGTACTTC.

The V gene is TRBV19, the J gene TRBJ2-3; 12 nucleotides match TRBD2. Per the germline V gene, CDR1 is LNHDA and CDR2 is SQIVND (reference sequence). This CDR3 region has 16 residues. With 5 bases clipped from V and 2 bases from J, the junction kept 5 bases outside the gene matches. Here the CDR3 reads CASSVLAGGITDTQYF. The CDR3 nucleotides read TGTGCCAGTAGTGTCCTAGCGGGAGGGATCACAGATACGCAGTATTTT.

The V and J genes are TRBV28 and TRBJ2-5; D may be TRBD1 (6 bases). The CDR3 extends over 15 amino acids. Germline V gene sequence: CDR1 MDHEN, CDR2 SYDVKM. The V end was cut by 8 bases, the J end by 7 bases, with 23 bases between. The CDR3 loop is CASSLRTASQGTQYF. For the CDR3, the DNA is TGTGCCAGCTCTTTAAGGACAGCCAGCCAGGGGACCCAGTACTTC.

This clone was seen once. The V gene is TRBV7-9, the J gene TRBJ1-1; 9 nucleotides align to TRBD1. The germline CDR1 and CDR2 sequences are SEHNR and FQNEAQ (reference sequence). This CDR3 spans 14 amino acids. The trim removed 5 bases at V and 8 bases at J, leaving 9 bases unmatched. The CDR3 DNA reads TGTGCCAGCAGCCATGTGGGACAGGGCTTAGAAGCTTTCTTT. Its protein is CASSHVGQGLEAFF.

This chain connects TRBV29-1 to TRBJ2-1; 12 positions match TRBD2. Germline trimming cut 3 bases from V and 8 bases from J; bases unmatched to any gene: 11. In germline, CDR1 is SQVTM, CDR2 ANQGSEA. There are 16 residues in the CDR3. The DNA for the CDR3 is TGCAGCGTTGAGCCCCCGACTAGCGGGAGACTAGATGAGCAGTTCTTC. Encoded protein: CSVEPPTSGRLDEQFF.

The chain links TRBV2 to TRBJ2-1; maybe TRBD1 (7 bases). CDR1 SNHLY and CDR2 FYNNEI come from the germline V gene. The CDR3 has 16 residues. The ends were cut back, 10 bases at V and 6 bases at J, with 25 bases in the middle. The CDR3 region has the DNA TGTGCCATCGAAGGGACTCAGGGGGTTAGCGGCAATGAGCAGTTCTTC. As protein: CAIEGTQGVSGNEQFF.

This clone was recorded once. The chain combines TRBV18 with TRBJ2-7; D possibly corresponds to TRBD2 (6 bases). Germline CDR1 is KGHSH and CDR2 is LQKENI. Trimming stripped 6 bases from V and 0 bases from J, with 15 bases between. The CDR3 totals 15 residues. The CDR3 nucleotides read TGTGCCAGCTCGCCTCCGGCGGACTACTCCTACGAGCAGTACTTC. It encodes CASSPPADYSYEQYF.

The gene calls are TRBV11-2 and TRBJ2-1; D is perhaps TRBD1 (5 bases). V lost 8 bases to trimming and J lost 0 bases, with 17 bases between them. Germline CDR1 is SGHAT and CDR2 is FQNNGV. The CDR3 covers 16 residues. This CDR3 reads CASCYLTANSYNEQFF. DNA of the CDR3: TGTGCCAGCTGCTACTTGACAGCCAACTCCTACAATGAGCAGTTCTTC.

The chain couples TRBV19 to TRBJ2-7; 10 bases match TRBD2. The germline V gene encodes CDR1 LNHDA and CDR2 SQIVND (reference sequence). Germline trimming cut 5 bases from V and 0 bases from J; bases unmatched to any gene: 7. The CDR3 consists of 16 residues. This chain's CDR3 is CASSDRTSGPSYEQYF. Written as DNA, the CDR3 is TGTGCCAGTAGTGATCGGACTAGCGGTCCCTCCTACGAGCAGTACTTC.

V gene TRBV5-1 combines with J gene TRBJ1-2, with D possibly TRBD1 on 5 matching bases. V was trimmed by 4 bases and J by 8 bases, leaving 12 bases between them. Germline V gene data show CDR1 as SGHRS and CDR2 as YFSETQ. The CDR3 runs to 12 residues. The CDR3 here is CASSARAGGYTF. Written as DNA, the CDR3 is TGCGCCAGCAGCGCCAGGGCGGGGGGCTACACCTTC.